A single sample gave rise to the 22 T cell receptor beta chains below, sequenced in a study of cytomegalovirus exposure and HLA in healthy donors. With 60 Vbeta and 13 Jbeta primers, the PCR was carried out. Libraries were prepared by immunoSEQ multiplex PCR; TCRdb keeps only in-frame clonotypes and omits some of them. Of some 150,000 clones listed, roughly four fifths are singletons. The specimen sequenced was PBMCs. The receptor set was obtained from a female donor in good health and CMV-seronegative.

This chain connects TRBV12-5 to TRBJ2-1; 7 positions agree with TRBD2. V shed 3 bases, J shed 6 bases, and the junction held 2 bases outside the gene matches. Germline V gives CDR1 LGHNT, CDR2 FRNRAP. The CDR3 spans 13 residues. CDR3 residues: CASGFGGSNEQFF. CDR3 DNA: TGTGCTAGTGGTTTCGGCGGGAGCAATGAGCAGTTCTTC.

The rearrangement links TRBV28 to TRBJ1-3, with TRBD1 identical over 9 bases. Looked up from germline, CDR1 is MDHEN and CDR2 is SYDVKM. This CDR3 spans 17 amino acids. Trimming cost V 4 bases and J 0 bases; bases outside gene matches: 7. CDR3 coding DNA: TGTGCCAGCAGTTGGGGACAGGGAACAGCCTCTGGAAACACCATATATTTT. This sequence encodes CASSWGQGTASGNTIYF.

This rearrangement joins TRBV7-2 to TRBJ2-5; a weak D match, TRBD1 (5 bases). V was clipped by 6 bases and J by 1 base, with 15 bases between them. CDR3 size: 15 residues. Germline-derived CDR1 and CDR2 are SGHTA and FQGNSA. The CDR3 region is CASSSTRVGQETQYF. CDR3 nucleotide sequence: TGTGCCAGCAGTTCTACCAGGGTGGGCCAAGAGACCCAGTACTTC.

This clone was found once. V usage is TRBV6-5 and J usage is TRBJ2-5; TRBD1 agrees at 8 bases. The closer fit of TRBJ2-7 to the DNA end suggests the J call may be wrong. This CDR3 region has 15 residues. Germline loops: CDR1 MNHEY, CDR2 SVGAGI. This chain's CDR3 is CASSSRQGRTYEQYF. The CDR3 bases are TGTGCCAGCAGCTCCCGACAGGGGAGAACCTACGAGCAGTACTTC.

This clone is a singleton in its sample. V usage is TRBV29-1 and J usage is TRBJ1-1; D remains ambiguous. Germline V gene data show CDR1 as SQVTM and CDR2 as ANQGSEA. The V and J ends lost 6 bases and 3 bases respectively, with 5 bases between them. The CDR3 loop spans 10 amino acids. CDR3 loop: CSVRDTEAFF. The CDR3 region has the DNA TGCAGCGTACGGGACACTGAAGCTTTCTTT.

The chain uses TRBV29-1 and TRBJ2-3; a possible D gene is TRBD2 (6 bases). The CDR3 consists of 16 residues. Germline V lookup: CDR1 SQVTM, CDR2 ANQGSEA. Trimming took 3 bases from V and 1 from J, leaving 17 bases between them. This CDR3 reads CSVDGPGGGGTDTQYF. The CDR3 DNA reads TGCAGCGTTGACGGGCCGGGCGGAGGGGGCACAGATACGCAGTATTTT.

This chain connects TRBV11-2 to TRBJ1-6; D gene ambiguous. The CDR3 totals 13 residues. The V end lost 5 bases, the J end lost 13 bases, and 15 bases lay between the germline ends. Germline V gives CDR1 SGHAT, CDR2 FQNNGV. For the CDR3, the DNA is TGTGCCAGCAGCACCCGGGATACGTACCCCCTCCACTTT. Encoded protein: CASSTRDTYPLHF.

This clone was seen just once. V gene TRBV19 combines with J gene TRBJ2-5; 9 bases agree with TRBD1. CDR3 length equals 13 residues. The V gene end was trimmed by 4 bases and the J gene end by 4 bases; junction bases not matched to a gene: 1. The V gene's germline CDR1 is LNHDA and CDR2 SQIVND (reference sequence). Written as DNA, the CDR3 is TGTGCCAGTAGTACGGACAGGGGAGAGACCCAGTACTTC. Encoded protein: CASSTDRGETQYF.

This clone was observed a single time. This rearrangement joins TRBV27 to TRBJ2-5, with D maybe TRBD2 (6 bases). The J call may not be correct, given that the DNA end is closer to TRBJ2-7. CDR3 length: 14 residues. Germline V gene lookup returns CDR1 MNHEY and CDR2 SMNVEV (reference sequence). The CDR3 DNA reads as TGTGCCTCCACCCTAGCTAGCGCATCAGACGAGCAGTACTTC. Protein sequence: CASTLASASDEQYF.

Details on this clone: One end of the junction does not line up with germline, which may come from a read error. The V gene is TRBV7-9, the J gene TRBJ2-7; D possibly corresponds to TRBD1 (7 bases). CDR3 length: 14 residues. Looked up from germline, CDR1 is SEHNR and CDR2 is FQNEAQ (reference sequence). This chain's CDR3 is CASSSPAVQGGTDF. The CDR3 DNA reads TGTGCCAGCAGCTCCCCGGCGGTGCAGGGGGGTACGGACTTC. Variable domain in full (rest from reference TRBV7-9 and TRBJ2-7): DTGVSQNPRHKITKRGQNVTFRCDPISEHNRLYWYRQTLGQGPEFLTYFQNEAQLEKSRLLSDRFSAERPKGSFSTLEIQRTEQGDSAMYLCASSSPAVQGGTDFGPGTRLTVT.

CDR3 nucleotide sequence: TGTGCCAGCAGTTACTCGATAGGGGCGGCCACTGAAGCTTTCTTT. This gives the protein CASSYSIGAATEAFF. The chain is built from TRBV6-5 and TRBJ1-1, with a tentative D call TRBD1 (5 bases). CDR1 MNHEY and CDR2 SVGAGI come from the germline V gene. V was trimmed by 0 bases and J by 4 bases, leaving 12 bases between them. The CDR3 totals 15 residues.

This clone was detected a few times. The rearrangement uses TRBV7-8 and TRBJ1-2, with TRBD1 matching 11 bases. In germline, CDR1 is SGHVS, CDR2 FQNEAQ. The CDR3 runs 14 residues. V lost 4 bases, J lost 7 bases, and 5 bases stayed unmatched. CDR3 amino acids: CASSSGQGAFGYTF. CDR3 DNA: TGTGCCAGCAGCTCAGGACAGGGGGCATTTGGCTACACCTTC.

V usage is TRBV28 and J usage is TRBJ1-2; D not resolved. CDR1 and CDR2 (germline): MDHEN, SYDVKM. The CDR3 length is 12 residues. The V gene lost 11 bases and the J gene lost 4 bases, with 14 bases spanning the gap. The CDR3 reads CASGSRLYGYTF. CDR3 DNA: TGTGCCTCGGGAAGCCGTCTCTATGGCTACACCTTC.

This clone has just a few counts. J is TRBJ1-2 and V is TRBV28; no clear D. Deletions cut 5 bases from V and 4 bases from J, with 8 bases between. Germline CDR1 MDHEN, CDR2 SYDVKM. The CDR3 has 12 residues. CDR3 sequence: CASSPPRYGYTF. DNA for the CDR3: TGTGCCAGCAGTCCCCCCCGCTATGGCTACACCTTC.

Regarding this clone: This specimen includes other DNA sequences encoding the same CDR3. The chain recombines TRBV9 with TRBJ1-3; D gene unclear. In germline, CDR1 is SGDLS, CDR2 YYNGEE. The CDR3 extends over 15 amino acids. V lost 0 bases and J 0 bases, leaving 7 bases between the germline ends. The CDR3 DNA sequence: TGTGCCAGCAGCGTAGGTACTAGCTCTGGAAACACCATATATTTT. Amino acids: CASSVGTSSGNTIYF.

This sequence joins TRBV6-4 and TRBJ2-7; TRBD2 aligns across 7 bases. Per the germline V gene, CDR1 is MRHNA and CDR2 is SNTAGT. Trimming removed 4 bases from V and 2 bases from J; junction bases left unmatched: 5. CDR3 length: 14 amino acids. The CDR3 coding sequence is TGTGCCAGCAGTGCTAGCGGAAATACCTACGAGCAGTACTTC. Amino acids: CASSASGNTYEQYF.

The sample holds a few counts of this clone. This sequence joins TRBV29-1 and TRBJ2-3; D is possibly TRBD2 (5 bases). V lost 3 bases, J lost 7 bases, and 11 bases lay in between. The CDR3 spans 12 residues. Germline CDR1 and CDR2: SQVTM and ANQGSEA. The CDR3 spells CSVEDFRNTQYF. The DNA of the CDR3 is TGCAGCGTTGAGGACTTTAGAAATACGCAGTATTTT.

The chain couples TRBV4-3 to TRBJ2-2; 9 bases align to TRBD1. The CDR3 is 16 residues long. The junction had 8 bases not matched to a gene; V was cut back by 4 bases and J by 5 bases. Germline values: CDR1 LGHNA, CDR2 YSLEER. In DNA, the CDR3 is TGCGCCAGCAGCCTAGTAAGACAGGGGGGGACCGGGGAGCTGTTTTTT. Its translation: CASSLVRQGGTGELFF.

This clone was recorded a few times. The V gene is TRBV4-1, the J gene TRBJ2-2; D uncertain. Germline V gives CDR1 MGHRA, CDR2 YSYEKL. Trimming shortened V by 4 bases and J by 6 bases, and 9 bases separated the two germline ends. This CDR3 comprises 13 residues. CDR3 in amino acids: CASSRALSGELFF. The CDR3 nucleotides are TGCGCCAGCAGCCGGGCGTTATCCGGGGAGCTGTTTTTT.

CDR3 coding DNA: TGTGCCAGCAGCTTATCGGGACAGGGTAACACCGGGGAGCTGTTTTTT. This sequence encodes CASSLSGQGNTGELFF. J is TRBJ2-2 and V is TRBV7-3; 9 positions agree with TRBD1. V lost 2 bases, J lost 2 bases, and 3 bases stayed unmatched. In germline, CDR1 is SGHTA, CDR2 FQGTGA. This CDR3 contains 16 residues.

The chain carries TRBV30 and TRBJ1-6; tentative D call: TRBD1 (6 bases). Trimming took off 8 bases at V and 9 bases at J, with 23 bases between the two ends. CDR1 is GTSNPN and CDR2 is SVGIG in the germline V gene (reference sequence). CDR3 length: 15 amino acids. This CDR3 is CARRGRGVLGSPLHF. DNA of the CDR3: TGTGCCCGCAGGGGTAGGGGCGTCCTGGGTTCACCCCTCCACTTT.

The gene calls are TRBV27 and TRBJ2-2; 12 nucleotides agree with TRBD2. V lost 4 bases, J lost 5 bases, and 2 bases stayed unmatched. This CDR3 has 15 amino acids. The germline gives CDR1 MNHEY, CDR2 SMNVEV (reference sequence). CDR3 nucleotide sequence: TGTGCCAGCAGTTGGACTAGCGGGGTTACCGGGGAGCTGTTTTTT. Translating gives CASSWTSGVTGELFF.